This T cell receptor (beta chain) was found in a study of siplizumab effects on memory and regulatory T cells. Germline loops: CDR1 DFQATT, CDR2 SNEGSKA (reference sequence). V lost 3 bases to trimming and J lost 6 bases, with 3 bases between them. The CDR3 spans 9 residues. Findings of the study overall: Treg-derived clones made up an average of about 64% of mappable alloreactive CD4+ clones with siplizumab and 25% to 30% in controls. Apparently more diverse than memory cells, naive T cells also seemed major alloresponse contributors.

In the case of this clone: No antigen is known for it.

It was 75,000 to 100,000 TCR templates that were assayed per sample. Method: immunoSEQ multiplex PCR; TCRdb's copy keeps in-frame clones and lacks some. The sample yields about 100,000 clones, roughly 93% seen once. The sequence was obtained from a human donor in good health. Sequenced: non-Treg CD4+ T cells sorted from blood. V and J are TRBV20-1 and TRBJ2-7; D unclear. CDR3: CSASREQYF. The CDR3 nucleotides are TGCAGTGCTAGCCGCGAGCAGTACTTC.